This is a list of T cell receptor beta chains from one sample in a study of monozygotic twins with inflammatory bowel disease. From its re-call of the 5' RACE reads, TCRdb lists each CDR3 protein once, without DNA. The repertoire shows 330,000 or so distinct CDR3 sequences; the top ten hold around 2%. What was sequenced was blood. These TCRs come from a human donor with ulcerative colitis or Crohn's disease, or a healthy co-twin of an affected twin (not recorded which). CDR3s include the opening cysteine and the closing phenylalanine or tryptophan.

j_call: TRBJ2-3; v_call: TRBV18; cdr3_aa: CASSPPLSGTDTQYF
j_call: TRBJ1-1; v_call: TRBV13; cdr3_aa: CASSLRGHRNTEAFF
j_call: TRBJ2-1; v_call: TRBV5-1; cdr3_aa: CASSGAGLAPTYNEQFF
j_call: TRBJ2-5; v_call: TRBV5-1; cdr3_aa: CASSPGGRLQETQYF
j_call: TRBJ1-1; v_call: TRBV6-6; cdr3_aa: CASSYGGRAEAFF
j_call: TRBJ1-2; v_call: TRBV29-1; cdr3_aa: CSVERPGSLPFYGYTF
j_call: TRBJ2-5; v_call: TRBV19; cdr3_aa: CASSIKQETQYF
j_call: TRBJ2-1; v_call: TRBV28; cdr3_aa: CASSLTLGGGVSYNEQFF
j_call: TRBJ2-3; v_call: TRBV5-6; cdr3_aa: CASSSGISDTQYF
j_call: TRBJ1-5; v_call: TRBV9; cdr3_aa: CASSVEGRQNQPQHF
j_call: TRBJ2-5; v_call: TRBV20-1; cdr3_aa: CSARLQGVSGETQYF
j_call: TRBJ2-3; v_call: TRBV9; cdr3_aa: CASSVEGVSYTQYF
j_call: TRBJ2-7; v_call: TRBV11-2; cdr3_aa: CASRKQGYLPEQYF
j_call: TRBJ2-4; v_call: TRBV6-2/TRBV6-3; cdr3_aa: CASSYASKQGVQNIQYF
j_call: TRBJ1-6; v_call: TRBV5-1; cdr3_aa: CASSSSSDSPLHF
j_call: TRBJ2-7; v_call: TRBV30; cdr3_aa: CAWSVGTGAVEQYF
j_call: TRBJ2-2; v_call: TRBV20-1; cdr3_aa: CSPTSDNTGELFF
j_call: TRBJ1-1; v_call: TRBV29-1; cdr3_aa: CSVRGTAEAFF
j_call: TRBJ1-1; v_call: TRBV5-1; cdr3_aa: CASSLDRSGTEAFF
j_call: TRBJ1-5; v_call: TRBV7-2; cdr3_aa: CASSSTRGSNQPQHF
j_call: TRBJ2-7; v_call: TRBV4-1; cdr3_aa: CASSHSVAGYSYEQYF
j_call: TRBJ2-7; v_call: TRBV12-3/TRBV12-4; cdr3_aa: CASSHVPLGYSDEQYF
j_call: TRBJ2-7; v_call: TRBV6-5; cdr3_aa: CASSNPRDGAYEQYF
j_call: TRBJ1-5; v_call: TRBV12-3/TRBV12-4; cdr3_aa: CASGDLGIPNQPQHF
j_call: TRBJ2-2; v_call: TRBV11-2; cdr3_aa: CANTSGRNTGELFF
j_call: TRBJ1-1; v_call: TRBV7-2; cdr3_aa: CASSLGPGNTEAFF
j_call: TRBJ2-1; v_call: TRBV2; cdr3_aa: CASNLGRLAGGSNEQFF
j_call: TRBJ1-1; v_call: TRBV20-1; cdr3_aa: CSARDALPTGHTEAFF
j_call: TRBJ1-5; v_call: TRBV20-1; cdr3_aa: CSARHDSSRPQHF
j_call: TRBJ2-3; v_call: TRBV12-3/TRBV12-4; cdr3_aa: CATRRQGRTDTQYF
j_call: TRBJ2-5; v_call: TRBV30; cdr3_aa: CAWSDRARGETQYF